Here is one T cell receptor beta chain with its context. This clone was observed a handful of times. No antigen is known for it. It has no much larger one-base neighbor in the sample; base qualities were not kept. At diagnosis, peripheral blood, uninvolved tumor-adjacent lung and tumor were collected and stored as a combination of fresh-frozen and FFPE material. For TCR repertoire profiling, blood samples were analyzed as peripheral blood mononuclear cells. The CDR3, cysteine through phenylalanine, is 14 amino acids long. Only the CDR3 part of the read is kept: 42 bases, read in frame from the first base. The CDR1 and CDR2 encoded by the germline V gene are SGHDT and YYEEEE. After removal of 3 bases from V and 4 bases from J, the junction retains 4 bases not matched to a gene. This sample is part of a study of T cells in localized non-small cell lung cancer (TCRdb year 2020). Study-wide context: The study examined T cell repertoires in approximately 240 patients with early-stage NSCLC and compared tumors with uninvolved tumor-adjacent lungs. The cohort was made up of around 220 treatment-naive NSCLC patients whose localized lung tumors had been resected. Of the NSCLC patients, roughly 130 were male and roughly 100 were female, and the mean age was around 70 years. What the work shows at the level of the full study, not this receptor alone: Because the study design was exploratory, TCR variables were selected using unadjusted p-values without false-discovery rate correction. Uninvolved tumor-adjacent lung showed the highest T cell clonality, higher than tumor, which suggests more focused antigenic responses in the uninvolved tumor-adjacent lung. Because multi-region tumor sequencing was not performed, intratumor heterogeneity could not be ruled out. A median of roughly 58 of the top 100 tumor clones were detected in paired uninvolved adjacent lung, and approximately 28 of these tumor clones were also found among the top 100 clones of the paired uninvolved adjacent lung. Higher blood T cell density associated with longer overall survival, while higher adjacent-lung clonality associated with shorter survival.

The immunoSEQ Assay was used to sequence TCR beta CDR3 regions from DNA. Turning to the authors' computational methods: To compute T cell density, TCR beta template counts were normalized to usable DNA, which was estimated by amplifying housekeeping genes. Richness was estimated using the preseqR package, with extrapolation to 400,000 templates for PBMC samples and to 120,000 templates for tissue samples. Clonality was defined by subtracting Pielou's evenness from one. To identify tissue-enriched TCRs, differential abundance testing was run on productive amino-acid clonotypes with a minimum total count of 5 and an alpha of 0.1. Repertoire overlap between compartments was quantified with the Jaccard Index and Morisita Overlap Index. GLIPH grouped TCR beta CDR3s together with public tetramer-defined viral CDR3s, and a viral motif had to include at least three viral sequences and also show V-gene enrichment. What TCRdb holds here is the immuneACCESS table cut down to in-frame rearrangements. Part of the clones is not present; checked against another copy, under half of the missing clones reflect an unresolved V gene, and the others are unexplained. That table gives V, J and clone size, and the DNA gave D and trimming. Within this sample are about 12,000 clones, with roughly 84% of them counted one time only. Over 25% of the sample comes from the top ten.

This TCR was recovered from a male donor at least 60 years old with stage I squamous cell lung carcinoma. The chain was built from TRBV5-6 and TRBJ2-7, and 10 junction bases match TRBD1. The sample consisted of peripheral blood, taken before any cancer treatment. The CDR3 is CASSSGQGWYEQYF. The DNA sequence reads TGTGCCAGCAGCTCGGGACAGGGGTGGTACGAGCAGTACTTC.